One sample yielded the 9 T cell receptor beta chains listed below, sequenced in a study of CD8 T cells in ankylosing spondylitis. TCRdb called the 5' RACE reads again in MiXCR, with one record for every CDR3 protein. The sample holds about 540,000 distinct CDR3 sequences; approximately 11% are singletons and the top ten take 6.5% to 7%. These receptors lack a known antigen. Study results and limitations: A motif of under 10 highly homologous TCR beta variants was seen as apparently characteristic of ankylosing spondylitis blood.

Sample: blood, either unsorted or a sorted T cell fraction (not recorded which). All receptors come from a male donor with ankylosing spondylitis.

V usage is TRBV24-1 and J usage is TRBJ1-2; perhaps TRBD1 as D (6 bases). The CDR3 contains 14 residues. Germline V CDR1 and CDR2: KGHDR, SFDVKD. V was clipped by 3 bases and J by 4 bases, with 11 bases between them. For the CDR3, the DNA is TGTGCCACCAGTGATCCAAGGACAGCCTATGGCTACACCTTC. It codes for CATSDPRTAYGYTF.

In this sample, this clonotype turned up a few times. The chain carries TRBV30 and TRBJ2-7, with 7 bases aligning to TRBD1. CDR3 size: 13 residues. Germline values: CDR1 GTSNPN, CDR2 SVGIG (reference sequence). Losses at the gene ends were 5 bases for V and 2 bases for J; bases not matched to a gene: 6. The DNA of the CDR3 is TGTGCCTGGGAACAGGGGACGGCCTACGAGCAGTACTTC. As protein: CAWEQGTAYEQYF.

This clonotype has a handful of counts. The genes are TRBV7-8 and TRBJ2-1, with TRBD2 matching over 11 bases. The CDR3 totals 15 residues. From germline, CDR1 is SGHVS and CDR2 FQNEAQ. V shed 6 bases, J shed 8 bases, and the junction held 9 bases outside the gene matches. This chain's CDR3 is CASRDPGLAADEQFF. CDR3 nucleotides: TGTGCCAGCAGAGACCCGGGACTAGCGGCGGATGAGCAGTTCTTC.

This clonotype came up a few times. The chain couples TRBV10-3 to TRBJ2-2; D possibly corresponds to TRBD1 (5 bases). V was shortened by 2 bases and J by 0 bases, with 7 bases between the two germline ends. The CDR3 loop spans 15 amino acids. The V gene's germline CDR1 is ENHRY and CDR2 SYGVKD. Here the CDR3 reads CAISERQSNTGELFF. The DNA for the CDR3 is TGTGCCATCAGTGAGCGACAGTCGAACACCGGGGAGCTGTTTTTT.

This clonotype was seen a few times. The chain has TRBV12-3 or TRBV12-4 and TRBJ1-1; possibly TRBD1 for D (6 bases). The CDR3 is made up of 15 amino acids. Trimming shortened V by 8 bases and J by 0 bases, and 16 bases separated the two germline ends. The DNA of the CDR3 is TGTGCCAGCCGCCCTGGACAGTTCATGAACACTGAAGCTTTCTTT. This sequence encodes CASRPGQFMNTEAFF.

This clonotype was counted only a few times. The chain couples TRBV12-3 or TRBV12-4 to TRBJ2-1, with D perhaps matching TRBD2 (6 bases). The CDR3 has 17 residues. V was trimmed by 1 base and J by 0 bases, leaving 13 bases between them. The CDR3 sequence: CASSLGRGASSYNEQFF. The CDR3 bases are TGTGCCAGCAGTTTAGGTCGCGGGGCTAGCTCCTACAATGAGCAGTTCTTC.

The chain joins TRBV7-9 to TRBJ2-3; D perhaps matches TRBD1 (5 bases). The germline V and J ends were trimmed by 4 bases and 1 base, with 12 bases remaining between them. Germline CDR1 reads SEHNR; CDR2 reads FQNEAQ (reference sequence). The CDR3 totals 15 residues. CDR3 protein: CASSSSTGRTDTQYF. CDR3 sequence (DNA): TGTGCCAGCAGCTCCTCAACAGGACGCACAGATACGCAGTATTTT.

Only a few counts were recorded for this clonotype. The V and J genes are TRBV15 and TRBJ2-1; TRBD2 matches 9 bases. With 1 base clipped from V and 7 bases from J, the junction kept 5 bases outside the gene matches. Germline lookup yields CDR1 LNHNV and CDR2 YYDKDF (reference sequence). This CDR3 has 15 amino acids. The DNA of the CDR3 is TGTGCCACCAGCAGAGTTCGCGGGAGGGGTAATGAGCAGTTCTTC. Its translation: CATSRVRGRGNEQFF.

This clonotype was recorded a few times. The chain links TRBV14 to TRBJ2-5; either TRBD1 or TRBD2 may fit D (5 bases each). The V end lost 4 bases, the J end lost 5 bases, and 17 bases lay between the germline ends. Per germline, CDR1 SGHDN and CDR2 FVKESK. The CDR3 runs 15 residues. The CDR3 sequence: CASSPRDAHRETQYF. Here the CDR3 DNA reads TGTGCCAGCAGCCCTCGGGACGCCCACAGGGAGACCCAGTACTTC.